Listed below are T cell receptor beta chains from one sample, sequenced in a study of blood T cell repertoires in COVID-19. Using immunoSEQ multiplex PCR, the repertoire was profiled, and TCRdb retains in-frame clones only, with some absent. The sample records about 25,000 clones, 70% to 90% being singletons. What was sequenced was peripheral blood. The receptors stem from a man between 65 and 80 years old with active COVID-19. CDR3s include the opening cysteine and the closing phenylalanine or tryptophan. D genes are given only for firm matches. Some rows have no size entry. The others give once, few or many, or a class for an expanded clone.

CDR3 length	D gene	clone size	V gene	J gene	CDR3 protein	CDR3 DNA
13	NA	NA	TRBV7-8	TRBJ1-1	CASTPWRDAEAFF	TGTGCCAGCACCCCATGGCGGGATGCTGAAGCTTTCTTT
11	NA	NA	TRBV10-1	TRBJ2-1	CASARTPEQFF	TGCGCCAGCGCAAGGACTCCTGAGCAGTTCTTC
15	TRBD2	once	TRBV27	TRBJ2-3	CASSPLTSGTDTQYF	TGTGCCAGCAGTCCCTTGACTAGCGGCACAGATACGCAGTATTTT
15	NA	once	TRBV3-1/TRBV3-2	TRBJ1-4	CASSQERRSNEKLFF	TGTGCCAGCAGCCAAGAACGGAGGTCTAATGAAAAACTGTTTTTT
12	NA	NA	TRBV3-1/TRBV3-2	TRBJ1-4	CASSPRDEKLFF	TGTGCCAGCAGCCCCAGGGATGAAAAACTGTTTTTT
16	NA	NA	TRBV4-1	TRBJ2-2	CASSQDLVLVAGELFF	TGCGCCAGCAGCCAAGATCTGGTCTTAGTAGCCGGGGAGCTGTTTTTT
15	TRBD2	once	TRBV5-1	TRBJ2-3	CASSLGLAGTDTQYF	TGCGCCAGCAGCCTAGGACTAGCGGGCACAGATACGCAGTATTTT
13	NA	NA	TRBV5-1	TRBJ1-1	CASTPDRNTEAFF	TGCGCCAGCACCCCCGACAGAAACACTGAAGCTTTCTTT
15	NA	NA	TRBV5-1	TRBJ2-1	CASSLAGGTYNEQFF	TGCGCCAGCAGCTTGGCTGGGGGCACCTACAATGAGCAGTTCTTC
16	TRBD1	NA	TRBV5-8	TRBJ1-2	CASRPIRDSLNYGYTF	TGTGCCAGCAGGCCGATAAGGGACAGTCTTAACTATGGCTACACCTTC
16	NA	NA	TRBV4-2	TRBJ2-5	CASSQDRTGHQETQYF	TGTGCCAGCAGCCAAGATCGAACAGGTCACCAAGAGACCCAGTACTTC
19	NA	few	TRBV7-6	TRBJ1-4	CASSLTARAPRTENEKLFF	TGTGCCAGCAGCTTAACCGCCCGGGCCCCGAGGACAGAGAATGAAAAACTGTTTTTT
13	NA	NA	TRBV29-1	TRBJ2-3	CSVFGGGTDTQYF	TGCAGCGTTTTCGGGGGAGGCACAGATACGCAGTATTTT
17	NA	NA	TRBV4-3	TRBJ2-3	CASSQDWAGTSTDTQYF	TGCGCCAGCAGCCAAGATTGGGCGGGGACGAGCACAGATACGCAGTATTTT
16	NA	NA	TRBV7-2	TRBJ2-7	CASSSRWLAAVGEQYF	TGTGCCAGCAGCTCCCGCTGGCTAGCCGCGGTCGGTGAGCAGTACTTC
14	NA	few	TRBV3-1/TRBV3-2	TRBJ1-3	CASSQDSRGQSIYF	TGTGCCAGCAGCCAAGATTCCAGGGGTCAATCCATATATTTT
14	TRBD2	NA	TRBV11-2	TRBJ2-7	CASSLVRGGTEQYF	TGTGCCAGCAGCTTAGTCCGCGGGGGAACCGAGCAGTACTTC
12	NA	NA	TRBV2	TRBJ2-5	CASSEREETQYF	TGTGCCAGCAGTGAACGGGAAGAGACCCAGTACTTC
15	NA	NA	TRBV9	TRBJ2-2	CASSVGGLDTGELFF	TGTGCCAGCAGCGTCGGCGGGCTTGACACCGGGGAGCTGTTTTTT
12	NA	once	TRBV10-3	TRBJ2-7	CAISDTNYEQYF	TGTGCCATCAGCGACACAAACTACGAGCAGTACTTC
16	NA	NA	TRBV5-5	TRBJ1-5	CASSPTRGISNQPQHF	TGTGCCAGCAGCCCCACGCGGGGGATTAGCAATCAGCCCCAGCATTTT
11	NA	NA	TRBV6-6	TRBJ1-3	CATDSGNTIYF	TGTGCGACAGATTCTGGAAACACCATATATTTT
13	NA	NA	TRBV28	TRBJ2-5	CASSTGHQETQYF	TGTGCCAGCAGTACGGGACATCAAGAGACCCAGTACTTC
15	NA	few	TRBV3-1/TRBV3-2	TRBJ2-7	CASSQDKRVRGEQYF	TGTGCCAGCAGCCAAGATAAACGGGTTAGGGGCGAGCAGTACTTC
14	NA	NA	TRBV5-6	TRBJ1-1	CASSPRGTRGEAFF	TGTGCCAGCAGCCCGCGGGGGACGAGGGGTGAAGCTTTCTTT
15	TRBD2	NA	TRBV3-1/TRBV3-2	TRBJ2-5	CASSPTSGTKETQYF	TGTGCCAGCAGCCCGACTAGCGGAACCAAAGAGACCCAGTACTTC
16	TRBD2	NA	TRBV7-6	TRBJ2-2	CASSLQWGGGTGELFF	TGTGCCAGCAGCCTACAGTGGGGCGGGGGGACCGGGGAGCTGTTTTTT
14	TRBD1	few	TRBV5-1	TRBJ2-7	CASSVGQVFNEQYF	TGCGCCAGCAGCGTAGGACAGGTTTTCAACGAGCAGTACTTC
18	TRBD2	NA	TRBV28	TRBJ2-2	CASRPPSGGPSNTGELFF	TGTGCCAGCAGACCCCCTAGCGGGGGGCCTTCGAACACCGGGGAGCTGTTTTTT
15	NA	NA	TRBV6-5	TRBJ1-1	CASSYSRTVNTEAFF	TGTGCCAGCAGTTACTCGAGGACAGTGAACACTGAAGCTTTCTTT
14	NA	NA	TRBV2	TRBJ1-2	CASLSDSLTYGYTF	TGTGCCAGCCTATCAGACAGCCTCACCTATGGCTACACCTTC
12	NA	once	TRBV2	TRBJ1-4	CASNRVFEKLFF	TGTGCCAGCAACAGGGTCTTCGAAAAACTGTTTTTT
13	NA	NA	TRBV7-2	TRBJ1-1	CASSLSIRTEAFF	TGTGCCAGCAGCTTAAGTATCAGAACTGAAGCTTTCTTT
14	NA	NA	TRBV6-6	TRBJ1-1	CASNVGAGRTEAFF	TGTGCCAGCAATGTCGGTGCGGGTCGGACTGAAGCTTTCTTT
14	NA	NA	TRBV25-1	TRBJ2-1	CATAPRSSYNEQFF	TGTGCCACCGCGCCCAGGTCATCCTACAATGAGCAGTTCTTC
13	TRBD2	NA	TRBV7-9	TRBJ2-5	CASSLDRGDVFNF	TGTGCCAGCAGCTTAGACCGGGGGGACGTATTCAACTTC
18	NA	NA	TRBV10-1	TRBJ2-1	CASTFINGTPSSYNEQFF	TGCGCCAGCACCTTCATCAACGGGACTCCGAGCTCCTACAATGAGCAGTTCTTC
16	TRBD1	NA	TRBV2	TRBJ1-5	CASANRGFLYGQPQHF	TGTGCCAGCGCGAACAGGGGGTTTTTATATGGTCAGCCCCAGCATTTT
12	NA	NA	TRBV7-9	TRBJ1-1	CASSLDETEAFF	TGTGCCAGCAGCTTAGACGAGACTGAAGCTTTCTTT
17	TRBD1	NA	TRBV6-1	TRBJ2-2	CASSEVRQGRGTGELFF	TGTGCCAGCAGTGAAGTGAGACAGGGGAGAGGGACCGGGGAGCTGTTTTTT
15	TRBD2	NA	TRBV6-2/TRBV6-3	TRBJ2-7	CASSFGSGRGYEQYF	TGTGCCAGCAGTTTTGGGTCAGGGAGGGGCTACGAGCAGTACTTC
15	NA	NA	TRBV21-1	TRBJ1-1	CASSKGGGRNTEAFF	TGTGCCAGCAGCAAAGGGGGGGGACGGAACACTGAAGCTTTCTTT
15	TRBD1	NA	TRBV4-3	TRBJ1-2	CASSQDWGQTYGYTF	TGCGCCAGCAGCCAAGATTGGGGACAGACCTATGGCTACACCTTC
14	NA	NA	TRBV6-5	TRBJ1-5	CASREAVGNQPQHF	TGTGCCAGCAGAGAGGCGGTTGGCAATCAGCCCCAGCATTTT
15	TRBD1	NA	TRBV7-2	TRBJ2-5	CASSPQTGERETQYF	TGTGCCAGCAGCCCTCAGACAGGGGAGAGGGAGACCCAGTACTTC
15	TRBD1	NA	TRBV28	TRBJ1-6	CASSFGTGLFSPLHF	TGTGCCAGCAGTTTTGGGACAGGACTTTTTTCACCCCTCCACTTT
12	NA	once	TRBV28	TRBJ1-6	CASSLRAGLLHF	TGTGCCAGCAGTTTAAGGGCAGGGCTCCTCCACTTT
14	TRBD1	NA	TRBV5-8	TRBJ1-1	CASSMDRGNTEAFF	TGTGCCAGCAGCATGGACAGGGGGAACACTGAAGCTTTCTTT
11	NA	NA	TRBV30	TRBJ2-5	CAWAGVETQYF	TGTGCCTGGGCAGGGGTTGAGACCCAGTACTTC
12	NA	NA	TRBV9	TRBJ2-5	CASSPGEETQYF	TGTGCCAGCAGCCCAGGGGAGGAGACCCAGTACTTC
14	TRBD2	once	TRBV7-2	TRBJ2-5	CASSRGGALETQYF	TGTGCCAGCAGCCGCGGGGGGGCCCTTGAGACCCAGTACTTC
12	NA	once	TRBV6-2/TRBV6-3	TRBJ2-7	CASSFTSGEQYF	TGTGCCAGCAGTTTTACCAGCGGCGAGCAGTACTTC
14	NA	NA	TRBV6-6	TRBJ2-6	CASLTGSGANVLTF	TGTGCCAGCCTCACCGGGTCTGGGGCCAACGTCCTGACTTTC
16	TRBD1	once	TRBV3-1/TRBV3-2	TRBJ1-3	CASSPSDRGSGNTIYF	TGTGCCAGCAGCCCTTCGGACAGGGGGTCTGGAAACACCATATATTTT
16	TRBD2	NA	TRBV7-2	TRBJ2-3	CASSLVGGGATDTQYF	TGTGCCAGCAGCTTAGTGGGCGGGGGGGCCACAGATACGCAGTATTTT
14	NA	NA	TRBV27	TRBJ1-1	CASSPRQALREAFF	TGTGCCAGCAGTCCTCGACAGGCGTTAAGGGAAGCTTTCTTT
13	NA	NA	TRBV10-3	TRBJ1-3	CAASGNSGNTIYF	TGTGCCGCGTCAGGGAACTCTGGAAACACCATATATTTT
13	NA	once	TRBV6-2/TRBV6-3	TRBJ2-3	CASSRRGTDTQYF	TGTGCCAGCAGTCGGCGGGGAACAGATACGCAGTATTTT
13	TRBD1	NA	TRBV29-1	TRBJ1-2	CSVGGGAGYGYTF	TGCAGCGTCGGAGGGGGCGCGGGCTATGGCTACACCTTC